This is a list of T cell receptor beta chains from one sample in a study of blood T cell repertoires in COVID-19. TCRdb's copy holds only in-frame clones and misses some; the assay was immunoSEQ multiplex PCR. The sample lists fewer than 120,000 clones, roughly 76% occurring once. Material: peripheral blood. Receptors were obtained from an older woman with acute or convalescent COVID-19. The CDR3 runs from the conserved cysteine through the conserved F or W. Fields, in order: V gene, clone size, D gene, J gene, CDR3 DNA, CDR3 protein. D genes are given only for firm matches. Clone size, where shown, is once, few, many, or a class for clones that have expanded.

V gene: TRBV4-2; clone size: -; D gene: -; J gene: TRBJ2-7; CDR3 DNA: TGTGCCAGCAGCCTCCGGCTTGGCGGCGGGGGCCTTCTCTACGAGCAGTACTTC; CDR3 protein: CASSLRLGGGGLLYEQYF
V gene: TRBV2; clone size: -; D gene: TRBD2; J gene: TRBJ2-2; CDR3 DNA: TGTGCCAGCAGTTCTTACATAGCGGGGGGCACCGCGAACACCGGGGAGCTGTTTTTT; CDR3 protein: CASSSYIAGGTANTGELFF
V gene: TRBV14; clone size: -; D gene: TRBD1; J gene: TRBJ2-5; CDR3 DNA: TGTGCCAGCAGTCGACAGGGCTCCTTCTTAGGGGAGACCCAGTACTTC; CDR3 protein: CASSRQGSFLGETQYF
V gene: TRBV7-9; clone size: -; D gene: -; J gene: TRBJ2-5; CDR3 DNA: TGTGCCAGCAGCTTAGGTGCCAGCCAAGAGACCCAGTACTTC; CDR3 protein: CASSLGASQETQYF
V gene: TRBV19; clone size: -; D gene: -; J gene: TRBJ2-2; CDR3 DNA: TGTGCCAGTAGGGCCAGGGGGGCCGGGGAGCTGTTTTTT; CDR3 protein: CASRARGAGELFF
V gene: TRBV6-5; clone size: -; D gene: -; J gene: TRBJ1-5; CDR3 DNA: TGTGCCAGCAGTTACTCGTTCCTAAGCAATCAGCCCCAGCATTTT; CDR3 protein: CASSYSFLSNQPQHF
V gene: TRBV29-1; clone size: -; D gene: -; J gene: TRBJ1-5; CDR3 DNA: TGCAGCGTCCAGAAGATCGCCGGGAGGGATCAGCCCCAGCATTTT; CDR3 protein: CSVQKIAGRDQPQHF
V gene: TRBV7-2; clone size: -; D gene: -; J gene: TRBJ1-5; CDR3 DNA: TGTGCCAGCAGTTATACAGCATTTAGCAATCAGCCCCAGCATTTT; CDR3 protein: CASSYTAFSNQPQHF
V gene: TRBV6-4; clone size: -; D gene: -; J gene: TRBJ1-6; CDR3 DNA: TGTGCCAGCAGATTACAGGGTGGAAATTCACCCCTCCACTTT; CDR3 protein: CASRLQGGNSPLHF
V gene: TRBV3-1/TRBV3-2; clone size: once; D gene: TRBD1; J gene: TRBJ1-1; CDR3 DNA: TGTGCCAGCAGCCTCGGACAGGGCGAGGGATACGCTGAAGCTTTCTTT; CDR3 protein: CASSLGQGEGYAEAFF
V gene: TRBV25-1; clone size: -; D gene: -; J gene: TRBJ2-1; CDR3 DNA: TGTGCCAGCAGTCTGAGACAGGCTGATGAGCAGTTCTTC; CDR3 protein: CASSLRQADEQFF
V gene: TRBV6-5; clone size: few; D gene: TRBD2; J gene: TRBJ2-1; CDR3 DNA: TGTGCCAGCAGTACTAGCGGGGGGGCCTGGGAGCAGTTCTTC; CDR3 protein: CASSTSGGAWEQFF
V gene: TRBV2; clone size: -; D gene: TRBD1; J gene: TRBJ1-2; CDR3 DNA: TGTGCCAGCAGTGTTTGGGGGACAGATTCTTATGGCTACACCTTC; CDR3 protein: CASSVWGTDSYGYTF
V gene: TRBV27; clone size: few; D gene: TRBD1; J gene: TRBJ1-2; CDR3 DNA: TGTGCCAGCAGTTCAGGGGGCTCGGACTATGGCTACACCTTC; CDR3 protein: CASSSGGSDYGYTF
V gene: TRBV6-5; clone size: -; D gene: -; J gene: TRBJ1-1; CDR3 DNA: TGTGCCAGCAGGTCCGGGCGGCAGGGAGGGACTGAAGCTTTCTTT; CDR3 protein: CASRSGRQGGTEAFF
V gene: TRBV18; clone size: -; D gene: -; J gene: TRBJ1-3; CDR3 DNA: TGTGCCAGCTCCCCATCGACCTCTCTAAAGGCAGGGGTCGGAAACACCATATATTTT; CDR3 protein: CASSPSTSLKAGVGNTIYF
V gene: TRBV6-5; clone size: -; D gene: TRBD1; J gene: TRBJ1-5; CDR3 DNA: TGTGCCAGCTCCGGGACAGCGACGACCCCCCAGCATTTT; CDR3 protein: CASSGTATTPQHF
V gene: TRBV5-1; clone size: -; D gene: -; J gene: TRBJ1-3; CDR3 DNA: TGCGCCAGCCAGGCCCAAGGAGGAAACACCATATATTTT; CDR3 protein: CASQAQGGNTIYF
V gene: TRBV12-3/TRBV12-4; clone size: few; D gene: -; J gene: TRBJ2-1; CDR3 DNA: TGTGCCAGCAGTTTATCAGGGGTCAATGAGCAGTTCTTC; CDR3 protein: CASSLSGVNEQFF
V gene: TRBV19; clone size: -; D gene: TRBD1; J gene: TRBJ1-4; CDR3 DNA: TGTGCCAGTAGTCACAGGGGGGAAAATGAAAAACTGTTTTTT; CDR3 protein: CASSHRGENEKLFF
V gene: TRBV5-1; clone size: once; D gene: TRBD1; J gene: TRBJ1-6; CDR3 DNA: TGCGCCAGCAGCTTCGGGACAGCCAGCTCCTATAATTCACCCCTCCACTTT; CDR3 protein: CASSFGTASSYNSPLHF
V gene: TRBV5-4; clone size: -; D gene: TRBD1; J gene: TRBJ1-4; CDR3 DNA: TGTGCCAGCAGCTTGGCGGGGACAGGGGGCGTCAAACTGTTTTTT; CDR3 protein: CASSLAGTGGVKLFF
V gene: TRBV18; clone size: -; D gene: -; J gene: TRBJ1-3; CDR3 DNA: TGTGCCAGCTCACCGCCGGTTACCTCTGGAAACACCATATATTTT; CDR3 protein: CASSPPVTSGNTIYF
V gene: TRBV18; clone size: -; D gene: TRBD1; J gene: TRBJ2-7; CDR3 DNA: TGTGCCAGCTCACCAATAGGACAGGGTGAATACGAGCAGTACTTC; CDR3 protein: CASSPIGQGEYEQYF
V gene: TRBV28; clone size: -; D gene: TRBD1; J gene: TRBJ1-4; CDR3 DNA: TGTGCCAGCGCCAAGATTCAGGGGGAGACAGCAAAACTGTTTTTT; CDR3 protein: CASAKIQGETAKLFF
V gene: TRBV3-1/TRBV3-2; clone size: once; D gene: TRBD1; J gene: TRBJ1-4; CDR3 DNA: TGTGCCAGCAGCGATTTACTACAGGGGGCCGCTAATGAAAAACTGTTTTTT; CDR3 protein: CASSDLLQGAANEKLFF
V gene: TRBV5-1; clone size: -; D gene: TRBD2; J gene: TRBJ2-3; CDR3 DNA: TGCGCCAGCAGCTTTTCGCCCGGGACTAGCTTGTATTTT; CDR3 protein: CASSFSPGTSLYF